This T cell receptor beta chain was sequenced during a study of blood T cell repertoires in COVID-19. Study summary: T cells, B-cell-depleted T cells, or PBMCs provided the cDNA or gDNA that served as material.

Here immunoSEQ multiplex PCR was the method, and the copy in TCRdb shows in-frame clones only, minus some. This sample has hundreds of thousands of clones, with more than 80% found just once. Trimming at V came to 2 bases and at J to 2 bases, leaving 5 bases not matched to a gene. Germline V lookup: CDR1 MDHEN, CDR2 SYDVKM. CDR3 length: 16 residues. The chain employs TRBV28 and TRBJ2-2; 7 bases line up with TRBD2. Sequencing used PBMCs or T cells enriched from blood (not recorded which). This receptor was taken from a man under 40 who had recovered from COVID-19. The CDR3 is CASSLTAGVNTGELFF. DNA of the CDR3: TGTGCCAGCAGTTTAACTGCGGGAGTCAACACCGGGGAGCTGTTTTTT.